These 26 T cell receptor beta chains originate from one sample sequenced in a study of tumor and adjacent non-tumor tissue in lung cancer. The template was RNA from unsorted bulk tissue. A modified ARM-PCR protocol with three rounds of nested PCR amplified TCRbeta. One entry per CDR3 protein results from TCRdb running MiXCR on the multiplex PCR reads. The table includes 95,000 to 150,000 distinct CDR3 sequences, approximately 66% detected once. Sequencing used lung tumor tissue. The receptor set was obtained from a man in his thirties or forties with non-small cell lung cancer.

This clonotype was seen ten or more times. The J gene is TRBJ2-3, the V gene TRBV24-1; 10 bases line up with TRBD2. J was trimmed by 0 bases and V by 5 bases; bases with no gene match: 7. The CDR3 covers 17 residues. CDR1 and CDR2 (germline): KGHDR, SFDVKD. CDR3 sequence reads: CATSGGSGGPSTDTQYF. CDR3 nucleotide sequence: TGTGCCACCAGTGGCGGTAGCGGGGGGCCTAGCACAGATACGCAGTATTTT.

The rearrangement uses TRBV29-1 and TRBJ2-5; D perhaps matches TRBD2 (6 bases). Germline CDR1 is SQVTM and CDR2 is ANQGSEA. Trimming took off 8 bases at V and 2 bases at J, with 12 bases between the two ends. The CDR3 runs to 12 residues. CDR3 amino acids: CSFRDCQETQYF. The CDR3 nucleotides are TGCAGCTTCCGGGACTGTCAAGAGACCCAGTACTTC.

This clonotype turned up a few times. Germline and junction disagree at one end, which may indicate a read error. This chain connects TRBV5-6 to TRBJ1-5; D is possibly TRBD1 (6 bases). Germline-derived CDR1 and CDR2 are SGHDT and YYEEEE. CDR3 length equals 17 residues. The CDR3 region is CTSSVRTAKRPAQPQHF. CDR3 bases: TGTACCAGCAGCGTTAGGACAGCCAAAAGACCCGCTCAGCCCCAGCATTTT. Looking up the rest from reference TRBV5-6 and TRBJ1-5 gives the full variable domain: DAGVTQSPTHLIKTRGQQVTLRCSPKSGHDTVSWYQQALGQGPQFIFQYYEEEERQRGNFPDRFSGHQFPNYSSELNVNALLLGDSALYLCTSSVRTAKRPAQPQHFGDGTRLSIL.

This clonotype was counted a few times. A single base separates this from a much larger clone, so it may be a read error. V is TRBV29-1 and J is TRBJ2-1; 7 bases are shared with TRBD2. The CDR3 is 10 amino acids. Germline assignment: CDR1 SQVTM and CDR2 ANQGSEA. The ends lost 8 bases at V and 15 bases at J; junction bases unmatched: 10. Here the CDR3 DNA reads TGCAGCATGGGGGACTACCCTCGGTTCTTC. Translation: CSMGDYPRFF.

As regards this clonotype: A junction boundary mismatches the germline segment, possibly from a read error. The chain uses TRBV11-1 and TRBJ2-7; 10 bases fit TRBD2. Germline V gene lookup returns CDR1 SGHAT and CDR2 FQDESV (reference sequence). The CDR3 loop spans 15 amino acids. The CDR3 here is CASSLNGLAAYEQYF. The CDR3 DNA follows: TGTGCTAGCAGCTTAAATGGACTAGCGGCCTACGAGCAGTACTTC. Variable domain in full (rest from reference TRBV11-1 and TRBJ2-7): EAEVAQSPRYKITEKSQAVAFWCDPISGHATLYWYRQILGQGPELLVQFQDESVVDDSQLPKDRFSAERLKGVDSTLKIQPAELGDSAMYLCASSLNGLAAYEQYFGPGTRLTVT.

Details on this clonotype: Since a much larger clone is just one base distant, this may be a read error. This sequence joins TRBV7-9 and TRBJ2-5, with 11 bases aligning to TRBD2. Germline lookup yields CDR1 SEHNR and CDR2 FQNEAQ (reference sequence). The CDR3 has 14 amino acids. CDR3 amino acids: CVSAGTSGRETQYF. Here the CDR3 DNA reads TGTGTCAGCGCCGGGACTAGCGGCCGAGAGACCCAGTACTTC.

The chain employs TRBV5-4 and TRBJ2-5, with D hard to call. The CDR3 is 13 residues long. Germline lookup yields CDR1 SGHNT and CDR2 YYREEE (reference sequence). V was pared by 6 bases and J by 2 bases, with 11 bases between. Here the CDR3 reads CASTSAVQETQYF. The CDR3 DNA follows: TGTGCCAGCACCTCGGCGGTTCAAGAGACCCAGTACTTC.

Worth noting for this clonotype: The junction and the germline gene differ at one end; a read error may be behind it. The chain joins TRBV11-1 to TRBJ2-1, with D maybe TRBD1 (5 bases). CDR3 size: 11 residues. Germline values: CDR1 SGHAT, CDR2 FQDESV (reference sequence). CDR3 DNA: TGTGCCAGCAGAACCGACAGACCGCAGCTCTTC. Translating it yields CASRTDRPQLF.

Judged by abundance, this clonotype is large. The chain uses TRBV12-3 or TRBV12-4 and TRBJ1-2; TRBD1 might be the D (5 bases). The CDR3 is made up of 11 amino acids. Trimming left V 5 bases short and J 8 bases short, with 9 bases between. DNA for the CDR3: TGTGCCAGCAGTCATGGGACCGGCTACACCTTC. Protein product: CASSHGTGYTF.

Many counts were recorded for this clonotype. The chain has TRBV4-3 and TRBJ1-3; D not resolved. V was cut by 1 base and J by 0 bases, with 7 bases left in between. In germline, CDR1 is LGHNA, CDR2 YSLEER. CDR3 size: 15 residues. The CDR3: CASSQASNSGNTIYF. The CDR3 DNA is TGCGCCAGCAGCCAAGCGAGCAACTCTGGAAACACCATATATTTT.

Note on this clonotype: At one of its ends the junction is not consistent with the germline gene, which may arise from a read error. The rearrangement joins TRBV4-2 to TRBJ2-7, with 9 bases matching TRBD2. Germline CDR1 LGHNA, CDR2 YNFKEQ. The CDR3 spans 16 residues. Written as DNA, the CDR3 is TGTGGCAGCAGCCAAGAAGCGACTAGCGGAGGAGGTGAGCGGTACTTC. Protein product: CGSSQEATSGGGERYF.

Points on this clonotype: Its ends do not fully match the called genes, so a read error is possible. This chain uses TRBV4-2 with TRBJ2-7, with TRBD2 identical over 9 bases. From germline, CDR1 is LGHNA and CDR2 YNFKEQ. The CDR3 covers 16 residues. The DNA of the CDR3 is TGTGCCAGGAGCCAAGAGTCGAATAGCGGGGGCCTCGAGCAGTACTTC. It encodes CARSQESNSGGLEQYF.

About this clonotype: Germline is not matched at one junction end, which may reflect a read error. J is TRBJ2-3 and V is TRBV7-8, with a weak D call TRBD1 (5 bases). The CDR3 is 14 amino acids. CDR1 is SGHVS and CDR2 is FQNEAQ in the germline V gene. CDR3 loop: CASSLMDNLRTQYF. For the CDR3, the DNA is TGTGCCAGCAGCTTAATGGACAACCTCCGGACGCAGTACTTT.

Concerning this clonotype: This may be a read error, as it is one base from a much larger clone. The chain links TRBV6-1 to TRBJ1-2; D gene ambiguous. CDR1 is MNHNS, CDR2 SASEGT, per germline. V lost 5 bases, J lost 3 bases, and 13 bases lay in between. The CDR3 has 14 residues. CDR3 bases: TGTGCCAGCAGTCCCCGGTGGAAAGACTATGGCTACACCTTC. Protein: CASSPRWKDYGYTF.

In the case of this clonotype: One junction end disagrees with the germline gene, perhaps due to a read error. The CDR3 DNA is TGTGCCACCAGCCGAGACGGCCGGTGGGGGGAGCTGTGTTTC. It is translated as CATSRDGRWGELCF. This sequence joins TRBV11-2 and TRBJ2-2; D may be TRBD2 (6 bases). Germline CDR1 reads SGHAT; CDR2 reads FQNNGV. The CDR3 length is 14 residues.

In regard to this clonotype: At one of its ends the junction is not consistent with the germline gene, which may arise from a read error. For the CDR3, the DNA is TGTGCCAACAGTTATACGAGAATGAACACTGAAGCTTTCTTC. Encoded protein: CANSYTRMNTEAFF. The J gene is TRBJ1-1, the V gene TRBV6-5, with D unclear. Germline CDR1 is MNHEY and CDR2 is SVGAGI. CDR3 length: 14 residues.

Note on this clonotype: This may arise from a read error, as a much more abundant clone is one base away. The chain uses TRBV5-6 and TRBJ1-6; D is unclear. The CDR3 is 14 residues long. Germline-derived CDR1 and CDR2 are SGHDT and YYEEEE. V dropped 2 bases and J dropped 7 bases, with 10 bases sitting between them. Written as DNA, the CDR3 is TGTGCCAGCAGCTTTATCGTGGACAATTCACCCCTCCACTTT. Its translation is CASSFIVDNSPLHF.

The chain recombines TRBV29-1 with TRBJ1-2; weak D call: TRBD1 (6 bases). The CDR3 length is 14 residues. The germline V gene encodes CDR1 SQVTM and CDR2 ANQGSEA. CDR3 bases: TGCATCATTGAAGAGTCAGGGGCGAACTATGGCTACACCTTC. Translation gives CIIEESGANYGYTF.

This clonotype has at least ten counts. The rearrangement uses TRBV10-3 and TRBJ1-5; TRBD1 matches at 7 bases. The germline gives CDR1 ENHRY, CDR2 SYGVKD. This CDR3 has 15 amino acids. V shed 3 bases, J shed 9 bases, and the junction held 11 bases outside the gene matches. CDR3 protein: CAISEGGGQPRPQHF. CDR3 nucleotide sequence: TGTGCCATCAGTGAAGGGGGGGGACAGCCTCGGCCCCAGCATTTT.

About this clonotype: Because the CDR3 is missing its conserved closing phenylalanine or tryptophan, this is likely a read error. V gene TRBV20-1 combines with J gene TRBJ2-1; D might be TRBD1 or TRBD2, each matching 5 bases. CDR1 is DFQATT and CDR2 is SNEGSKA in the germline V gene (reference sequence). CDR3 size: 14 residues. In nucleotides, the CDR3 is TGCAGTGCTAGATACGGGGCCTCATACAATGGGCAGTTCTCC. Translating it yields CSARYGASYNGQFS.

Concerning this clonotype: An end of the junction does not agree with germline; a read error may underlie this. The rearrangement uses TRBV6-1 and TRBJ2-7; D not resolved. The CDR3 length is 14 residues. In germline, CDR1 is MNHNS, CDR2 SASEGT. CDR3 amino acids: CVSSEHYCSYEQYF. In DNA form, the CDR3 reads TGTGTCAGCAGTGAACATTACTGCTCCTACGAGCAGTACTTC.

About this clonotype itself: Without the conserved terminal phenylalanine or tryptophan, this CDR3 likely stems from a read error. The V gene is TRBV20-1, the J gene TRBJ2-1, with D perhaps being TRBD1 or TRBD2 (5 bases each). The V and J ends lost 1 base and 12 bases respectively, with 19 bases between them. The CDR3 is made up of 14 amino acids. The germline V gene has CDR1 DFQATT and CDR2 SNEGSKA (reference sequence). For the CDR3, the DNA is TGCAGTGCTAGAGGAGAAGGGGAGCCCCATGGGCAGTTCCTC. Protein: CSARGEGEPHGQFL.

On this clonotype: Germline and junction disagree at one end, which may indicate a read error. The J gene is TRBJ2-5, the V gene TRBV5-1; D is perhaps TRBD1 (6 bases). CDR3 length: 14 amino acids. In germline, CDR1 is SGHRS, CDR2 YFSETQ. DNA for the CDR3: TGCACCAGCAGCCAGAATCCAGGGGAAGAGACCCAGTACTTC. Translation: CTSSQNPGEETQYF.

In this sample, this clonotype is large (0.1 to 1%). The CDR3 nucleotides read TGTGCCAGCAGCTTAACAGGGGTAAATGGCTACACCTTC. Protein product: CASSLTGVNGYTF. The V gene is TRBV11-2, the J gene TRBJ1-2; 7 bases map to TRBD1. This CDR3 region has 13 residues. CDR1 is SGHAT, CDR2 FQNNGV, per germline. Losses at the gene ends were 2 bases for V and 6 bases for J; bases not matched to a gene: 3.

To note about this clonotype: A much larger clone differs from this one at a single base, so this may be a read error. The rearrangement links TRBV4-1 to TRBJ2-7, with D perhaps TRBD1 or TRBD2 (5 bases each). This CDR3 is 16 amino acids long. V was shortened by 0 bases and J by 1 base, with 13 bases between the two germline ends. Germline V CDR1 and CDR2: MGHRA, YSYEKL. The CDR3 DNA reads as TGCGCCAGCAGCCAAGAAACTAGAGGGGCTTCCTACGAGCAGTACTTC. Its protein is CASSQETRGASYEQYF.

Details on this clonotype: The junction does not match germline at one end; this may be a read error. Here the CDR3 reads CAITESGGRVSYDEQFF. For the CDR3, the DNA is TGTGCCATCACTGAGTCGGGGGGCAGGGTGTCCTACGATGAGCAGTTCTTC. The chain is built from TRBV10-3 and TRBJ2-1, with a tentative D call TRBD2 (7 bases). Germline loops: CDR1 ENHRY, CDR2 SYGVKD. CDR3 length: 17 residues.